This T cell receptor (beta chain) is drawn from a study of shared clonotypes between healthy human individuals. Findings and limits, study-wide: Sharing across four donors was seen in roughly 5.2% of naive CD4 clonotypes.

Repertoires were generated with immunoSEQ multiplex PCR, while TCRdb's copy carries only in-frame clones and drops some. This table has roughly 1.4 million clones, roughly 98.5% appearing once. Of note for this clone: What it binds is unknown.

It was into CD45RA+ naive and CD45RA-negative memory subsets that the CD4+ cells were split. Sequenced: naive CD4+ T cells sorted from blood. Subset denoted: CD45RA+ positively selected. The clonotype originates from a man between 25 and 39 years old in good health.

The CDR3, as DNA: TGTGCCAGCAGCTTGGCCGACAGGTTGCAAGAGACCCAGTACTTC. It specifies CASSLADRLQETQYF. This chain joins TRBV5-4 and TRBJ2-5; a weak D match, TRBD1 (6 bases). V was shortened by 0 bases and J by 2 bases, with 11 bases between the two germline ends. This CDR3 is built from 15 residues. Germline V gives CDR1 SGHNT, CDR2 YYREEE (reference sequence).